The 31 T cell receptor beta chains listed next were all sequenced from one sample in a study of neurological immune-mediated disorders. A single record per CDR3 protein comes from TCRdb applying MiXCR to the 5' RACE reads. The sample has about 27,000 distinct CDR3 sequences, 3% to 3.5% seen once. The source material was PBMCs. These receptors originate from a woman aged 25-40 years with multiple sclerosis.

The sample holds many counts of this clonotype. The chain is built from TRBV5-1 and TRBJ2-3, with 16 bases that match TRBD2. With V trimmed by 1 base and J by 4 bases, 9 bases remained unmatched. This CDR3 contains 19 residues. Germline CDR1 SGHRS, CDR2 YFSETQ. The CDR3 region is CASSLRGLAGGPLPDTQYF. The CDR3 DNA reads TGCGCCAGCAGCTTGAGGGGACTAGCGGGGGGGCCGTTACCAGATACGCAGTATTTT. Combining the CDR3 with reference TRBV5-1 and TRBJ2-3 gives the whole variable domain KAGVTQTPRYLIKTRGQQVTLSCSPISGHRSVSWYQQTPGQGLQFLFEYFSETQRNKGNFPGRFSGRQFSNSRSEMNVSTLELGDSALYLCASSLRGLAGGPLPDTQYFGPGTRLTVL.

The table lists this clonotype with many counts. This chain joins TRBV20-1 and TRBJ1-1; TRBD1 matches at 10 bases. The CDR3 runs to 15 residues. V gave up 0 bases and J gave up 0 bases; unmatched junction bases: 1. Per germline, CDR1 DFQATT and CDR2 SNEGSKA (reference sequence). Written as DNA, the CDR3 is TGCAGTGCTAGAGAGACAGGGGGCCTGAACACTGAAGCTTTCTTT. Its protein is CSARETGGLNTEAFF.

This clonotype was recorded many times. The rearrangement uses TRBV14 and TRBJ2-7; 9 positions match TRBD1. The J segment lost 9 bases and the V segment lost 2 bases, leaving 5 bases of the junction unmatched. Germline V CDR1 and CDR2: SGHDN, FVKESK. The CDR3 loop spans 13 amino acids. CDR3 in amino acids: CASSQLAQGAQYF. Here the CDR3 DNA reads TGTGCCAGCAGCCAATTGGCACAGGGGGCGCAGTACTTC. Supplemented by reference TRBV14 and TRBJ2-7, the full variable domain reads EAGVTQFPSHSVIEKGQTVTLRCDPISGHDNLYWYRRVMGKEIKFLLHFVKESKQDESGMPNNRFLAERTGGTYSTLKVQPAELEDSGVYFCASSQLAQGAQYFGPGTRLTVT.

This clonotype was counted ten times or more. The chain couples TRBV12-3 or TRBV12-4 to TRBJ1-1; no reliable D call. This CDR3 comprises 13 residues. Deletions cut 3 bases from V and 0 bases from J, with 5 bases between. Here the CDR3 DNA reads TGTGCCAGCAGTTTTAAACTGAACACTGAAGCTTTCTTT. The encoded protein is CASSFKLNTEAFF.

This clonotype was counted ten times or more. The rearrangement uses TRBV7-9 and TRBJ1-5; TRBD1 matches at 12 bases. The CDR3 contains 15 residues. CDR1 and CDR2 (germline): SEHNR, FQNEAQ (reference sequence). Trimming took 5 bases from V and 6 from J; bases not matched to a gene: 5. The CDR3 loop reads CASSVGTGGVQPQHF. The DNA for the CDR3 is TGTGCCAGCAGCGTGGGGACAGGGGGCGTTCAGCCCCAGCATTTT.

This clonotype showed up many times. The genes are TRBV5-1 and TRBJ2-3; 8 positions agree with TRBD1. Germline V lookup: CDR1 SGHRS, CDR2 YFSETQ. The CDR3 consists of 13 residues. With 6 bases clipped from V and 3 bases from J, the junction kept 3 bases outside the gene matches. Here the CDR3 DNA reads TGCGCCAGCATGGACAGGGAGACAGATACGCAGTATTTT. This sequence encodes CASMDRETDTQYF. The full variable domain, in which reference TRBV5-1 and TRBJ2-3 provide the parts outside the CDR3, is KAGVTQTPRYLIKTRGQQVTLSCSPISGHRSVSWYQQTPGQGLQFLFEYFSETQRNKGNFPGRFSGRQFSNSRSEMNVSTLELGDSALYLCASMDRETDTQYFGPGTRLTVL.

This clonotype was seen repeatedly, ten times or more. This chain connects TRBV20-1 to TRBJ2-1, with 10 positions matching TRBD2. The V gene end was trimmed by 4 bases and the J gene end by 7 bases; junction bases not matched to a gene: 10. CDR3 length: 15 amino acids. Per the germline V gene, CDR1 is DFQATT and CDR2 is SNEGSKA (reference sequence). The CDR3 region has the DNA TGCAGTGCTACAAGGCCTAGCGGGGGTAGAAATGAGCAGTTCTTC. Protein product: CSATRPSGGRNEQFF.

This clonotype was counted many times. The chain uses TRBV20-1 and TRBJ1-5; D may be TRBD1 (5 bases). The V end was cut by 0 bases, the J end by 7 bases, with 13 bases between. Germline loops: CDR1 DFQATT, CDR2 SNEGSKA (reference sequence). The CDR3 extends over 14 amino acids. CDR3 residues: CSAREGGPGQPQHF. CDR3 nucleotide sequence: TGCAGTGCTAGAGAGGGGGGTCCGGGGCAGCCCCAGCATTTT.

This clonotype was seen repeatedly, ten times or more. The gene calls are TRBV7-2 and TRBJ2-3; maybe TRBD2 (6 bases). Per germline, CDR1 SGHTA and CDR2 FQGNSA. Trimming shortened V by 5 bases and J by 0 bases, and 15 bases separated the two germline ends. The CDR3 covers 16 residues. Here the CDR3 reads CASSPQVGTSTDTQYF. CDR3 in DNA: TGTGCCAGCAGCCCCCAGGTGGGGACTAGCACAGATACGCAGTATTTT.

This clonotype was seen a handful of times. This rearrangement joins TRBV11-2 to TRBJ2-7; D not resolved. The ends were cut back, 2 bases at V and 8 bases at J, with 10 bases in the middle. The CDR3 length is 12 residues. Germline CDR1 is SGHAT and CDR2 is FQNNGV. The CDR3 DNA reads as TGTGCCAGCAGCTTACAACACTCACAGCAGTACTTC. This translates into CASSLQHSQQYF.

This clonotype is judged medium-sized. V is TRBV7-2 and J is TRBJ2-3; D unclear. The CDR3 loop spans 14 amino acids. Germline V gene sequence: CDR1 SGHTA, CDR2 FQGNSA. Between the trimmed V and J ends, which lost 3 bases and 0 bases, there was a span of 7 bases. In nucleotides, the CDR3 is TGTGCCAGCAGCTTTCCCCCGAGCACAGATACGCAGTATTTT. Its translation: CASSFPPSTDTQYF.

This clonotype was seen many times. This rearrangement joins TRBV20-1 to TRBJ2-7, with TRBD2 matching 7 bases. Germline values: CDR1 DFQATT, CDR2 SNEGSKA (reference sequence). CDR3 length equals 14 residues. With 5 bases clipped from V and 0 bases from J, the junction kept 7 bases outside the gene matches. DNA of the CDR3: TGCAGTGCTCCATCGCGGGGGTTCTCCTACGAGCAGTACTTC. Protein: CSAPSRGFSYEQYF.

This clonotype was counted only a few times. The rearrangement links TRBV20-1 to TRBJ1-2, with TRBD1 identical over 8 bases. The CDR3 is 15 residues long. V was clipped by 3 bases and J by 4 bases; unmatched bases: 10. The V gene's germline CDR1 is DFQATT and CDR2 SNEGSKA (reference sequence). CDR3 protein: CSASRQGNRVYGYTF. The CDR3 coding sequence is TGCAGTGCTAGCCGACAGGGGAACAGGGTCTATGGCTACACCTTC.

This clonotype was recorded many times. The chain carries TRBV12-3 or TRBV12-4 and TRBJ1-2, with unresolved D. Between the trimmed V and J ends, which lost 3 bases and 4 bases, there was a span of 12 bases. This CDR3 is 14 amino acids long. CDR3 DNA: TGTGCCAGCAGTTTTAGGCAGAACCTCTATGGCTACACCTTC. Translation: CASSFRQNLYGYTF.

This clonotype was observed many times. The V gene is TRBV7-2, the J gene TRBJ1-6, with 8 bases that match TRBD1. The CDR3 runs to 16 residues. Germline trimming cut 5 bases from V and 6 bases from J; bases unmatched to any gene: 9. The germline CDR1 and CDR2 sequences are SGHTA and FQGNSA. CDR3 nucleotide sequence: TGTGCCAGCAGCGACCAGGGGGCGGGTGGTAATTCACCCCTCCACTTT. It encodes CASSDQGAGGNSPLHF. Full variable domain (missing parts from reference TRBV7-2 and TRBJ1-6): GAGVSQSPSNKVTEKGKDVELRCDPISGHTALYWYRQSLGQGLEFLIYFQGNSAPDKSGLPSDRFSAERTGGSVSTLTIQRTQQEDSAVYLCASSDQGAGGNSPLHFGNGTRLTVT.

There are a few counts of this clonotype. The chain is built from TRBV20-1 and TRBJ2-3; D perhaps matches TRBD2 (5 bases). The V end was cut by 2 bases, the J end by 4 bases, with 13 bases between. This CDR3 is built from 14 residues. Germline CDR1 DFQATT, CDR2 SNEGSKA (reference sequence). The CDR3 here is CSARFPRGADTQYF. In DNA, the CDR3 is TGCAGTGCTAGATTCCCCCGGGGTGCAGATACGCAGTATTTT.

This clonotype was recorded at least ten times. V is TRBV5-6 and J is TRBJ2-1; no reliable D call. Germline V gene data show CDR1 as SGHDT and CDR2 as YYEEEE. The ends were cut back, 3 bases at V and 8 bases at J, with 9 bases in the middle. The CDR3 spans 12 residues. The CDR3 DNA follows: TGTGCCAGCAGCTATGATGGCGATGAGCAGTTCTTC. Translation gives CASSYDGDEQFF. The entire variable domain, with the rest obtained from reference TRBV5-6 and TRBJ2-1, is as follows: DAGVTQSPTHLIKTRGQQVTLRCSPKSGHDTVSWYQQALGQGPQFIFQYYEEEERQRGNFPDRFSGHQFPNYSSELNVNALLLGDSALYLCASSYDGDEQFFGPGTRLTVL.

This clonotype was picked up many times. This sequence joins TRBV5-1 and TRBJ1-1; 7 bases line up with TRBD1. After removal of 7 bases from V and 1 base from J, the junction contained 10 bases not matched to a gene. CDR1 and CDR2 from the germline V gene are SGHRS and YFSETQ. The CDR3 runs 15 residues. The CDR3 protein is CASLPGDSWNTEAFF. The CDR3 nucleotides read TGCGCCAGCCTCCCCGGGGACAGTTGGAACACTGAAGCTTTCTTT.

This clonotype showed up just a few times. This chain uses TRBV7-3 with TRBJ2-1, with D uncertain. Germline V gives CDR1 SGHTA, CDR2 FQGTGA. Trimming removed 5 bases from V and 7 bases from J, with 21 bases in between. The CDR3 has 16 amino acids. The CDR3 loop reads CASSTPPGSVGNEQFF. CDR3 DNA sequence: TGTGCCAGCAGCACACCACCGGGTTCAGTCGGGAATGAGCAGTTCTTC.

Concerning this clonotype: It may be a read error: a sequence one base away is much more abundant. The chain has TRBV12-3 or TRBV12-4 and TRBJ2-2; D not certain. The CDR3 has 14 amino acids. With 6 bases removed from V and 6 bases from J, the gap between germline ends came to 14 bases. The CDR3 DNA reads TGTGCCAGCAGGCATAGCCGAAAGCCCGGGGAGCTGTTTTTT. Translating gives CASRHSRKPGELFF.

By its share, this clonotype is medium-sized (0.01 to 0.1%). The chain carries TRBV4-2 and TRBJ2-2, with D perhaps TRBD2 (6 bases). This CDR3 has 17 residues. V was cut by 3 bases and J by 2 bases, with 16 bases left in between. Germline CDR1 reads LGHNA; CDR2 reads YNFKEQ. CDR3 DNA sequence: TGTGCCAGCAGCCACCCCGGGGGTAGCGGTAACACCGGGGAGCTGTTTTTT. Translated, it gives CASSHPGGSGNTGELFF.

This clonotype occurred many times. This chain joins TRBV20-1 and TRBJ2-1, with 9 bases aligning to TRBD1. The CDR3 is made up of 12 amino acids. CDR1 and CDR2 from the germline V gene are DFQATT and SNEGSKA (reference sequence). With 6 bases clipped from V and 9 bases from J, the junction kept 6 bases outside the gene matches. The CDR3 DNA reads as TGCAGTGCCAGACAGGGGGGAGGTGAGCAGTTCTTC. This codes for CSARQGGGEQFF.

The sample holds many counts of this clonotype. V and J are TRBV12-3 or TRBV12-4 and TRBJ2-1; 8 nucleotides match TRBD2. V shed 6 bases and J 6 bases; nucleotides not matched to a gene: 7. This CDR3 has 14 residues. The CDR3 bases are TGTGCCAGCAGCGGTAGCGGGGCCGCCAATGAGCAGTTCTTC. Translated: CASSGSGAANEQFF.

This clonotype has a count of ten or more. The V and J genes are TRBV7-9 and TRBJ2-5; D is perhaps TRBD1 (6 bases). Between the trimmed V and J ends, which lost 2 bases and 3 bases, there was a span of 10 bases. CDR1 is SEHNR, CDR2 FQNEAQ, per germline (reference sequence). This CDR3 contains 14 residues. CDR3 amino acids: CASSLQGTKETQYF. The CDR3 coding sequence is TGTGCCAGCAGCTTACAGGGGACCAAAGAGACCCAGTACTTC.

The V gene is TRBV4-3, the J gene TRBJ1-3; tentative D call: TRBD1 (5 bases). V was trimmed by 10 bases and J by 1 base, leaving 17 bases between them. This CDR3 has 15 amino acids. The germline CDR1 and CDR2 sequences are LGHNA and YSLEER. The CDR3 coding sequence is TGCGCCATCCCCGTGACAGAGAGATCTGGAAACACCATATATTTT. This gives the protein CAIPVTERSGNTIYF.

This clonotype was counted many times. The V call is TRBV7-8, the J call TRBJ1-5, with a tentative D call TRBD1 (5 bases). V lost 3 bases and J lost 6, with 15 bases in between. The germline V gene encodes CDR1 SGHVS and CDR2 FQNEAQ. This CDR3 is 15 amino acids long. This CDR3 reads CASSLEGLKGQPQHF. For the CDR3, the DNA is TGTGCCAGCAGCTTGGAGGGGCTTAAAGGTCAGCCCCAGCATTTT.

The sample holds many counts of this clonotype. The genes are TRBV20-1 and TRBJ2-1; D is tentatively TRBD1 or TRBD2 (5 bases each). Germline V gene sequence: CDR1 DFQATT, CDR2 SNEGSKA (reference sequence). This CDR3 contains 14 residues. Trimming left V 3 bases short and J 7 bases short, with 16 bases between. The CDR3 sequence: CSARGEVRVNEQFF. In DNA, the CDR3 is TGCAGTGCTAGGGGGGAAGTCCGGGTGAATGAGCAGTTCTTC.

This clonotype was observed at least ten times. The V and J genes are TRBV6-6 and TRBJ1-1, with 7 bases lining up with TRBD1. Germline V gene lookup returns CDR1 MNHNY and CDR2 SVGAGI (reference sequence). The J segment lost 5 bases and the V segment lost 5 bases, leaving 5 bases of the junction unmatched. The CDR3 has 13 residues. The CDR3 region is CASSLQGRTEAFF. DNA of the CDR3: TGTGCCAGCAGTCTACAGGGGAGGACTGAAGCTTTCTTT.

This clonotype has at least ten counts. V is TRBV10-3 and J is TRBJ2-7, with TRBD1 identical over 11 bases. V was clipped by 2 bases and J by 2 bases; unmatched bases: 5. The CDR3 extends over 16 amino acids. The germline V gene has CDR1 ENHRY and CDR2 SYGVKD. The CDR3, as DNA: TGTGCCATCAGTGAGCCGGGACAGGGGGGAACCTACGAGCAGTACTTC. Protein product: CAISEPGQGGTYEQYF.

For this clonotype: This could be a read error, since a much larger clone is one nucleotide away. As the CDR3 is not closed by the conserved phenylalanine or tryptophan, this likely results from a read error. This chain's CDR3 is CASSSDSNEQFI. As DNA, the CDR3 is TGCGCCAGCAGCTCAGACTCCAATGAGCAGTTCATC. The chain couples TRBV5-1 to TRBJ2-1; D not certain. Between the trimmed V and J ends, which lost 3 bases and 6 bases, there was a span of 7 bases. This CDR3 spans 12 amino acids. Germline values: CDR1 SGHRS, CDR2 YFSETQ.

This clonotype was seen many times. The chain couples TRBV7-2 to TRBJ2-7; 11 nucleotides line up with TRBD2. Germline V gives CDR1 SGHTA, CDR2 FQGNSA. This CDR3 spans 15 amino acids. V lost 3 bases, J lost 3 bases, and 4 bases stayed unmatched. The DNA for the CDR3 is TGTGCCAGCAGCTTTAGCGGGGGGGCGGGCTACGAGCAGTACTTC. Amino acid sequence: CASSFSGGAGYEQYF. Supplemented by reference TRBV7-2 and TRBJ2-7, the full variable domain reads GAGVSQSPSNKVTEKGKDVELRCDPISGHTALYWYRQSLGQGLEFLIYFQGNSAPDKSGLPSDRFSAERTGGSVSTLTIQRTQQEDSAVYLCASSFSGGAGYEQYFGPGTRLTVT.